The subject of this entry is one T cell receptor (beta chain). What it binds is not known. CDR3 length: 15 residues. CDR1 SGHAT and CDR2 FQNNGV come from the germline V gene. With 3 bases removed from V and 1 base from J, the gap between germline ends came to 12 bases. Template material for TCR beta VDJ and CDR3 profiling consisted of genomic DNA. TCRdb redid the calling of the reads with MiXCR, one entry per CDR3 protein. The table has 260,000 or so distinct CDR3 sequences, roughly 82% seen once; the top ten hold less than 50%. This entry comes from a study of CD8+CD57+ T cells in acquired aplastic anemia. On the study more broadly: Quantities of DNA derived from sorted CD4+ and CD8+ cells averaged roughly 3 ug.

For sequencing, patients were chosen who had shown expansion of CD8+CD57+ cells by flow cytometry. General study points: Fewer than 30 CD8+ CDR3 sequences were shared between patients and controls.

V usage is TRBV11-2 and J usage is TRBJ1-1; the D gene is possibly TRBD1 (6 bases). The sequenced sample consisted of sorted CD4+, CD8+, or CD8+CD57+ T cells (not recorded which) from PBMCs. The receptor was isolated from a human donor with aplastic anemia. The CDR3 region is CASSLDGGGNTEAFF. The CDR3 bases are TGTGCCAGCAGCTTGGATGGAGGGGGGAACACTGAAGCTTTCTTT.